This entry concerns a single T cell receptor (beta chain). This specimen comes from a study of blood T cell repertoires in COVID-19. The table came from immunoSEQ multiplex PCR; TCRdb's copy has only in-frame clones and leaves some out. The sample has hundreds of thousands of clones; about 83% are singletons. Which cohort a participant joined came from the clinical history participants gave. Exposed participants encountered a COVID-19 case during the 2 weeks preceding study entry. Germline V gene lookup returns CDR1 LNHDA and CDR2 SQIVND (reference sequence). The V segment lost 7 bases and the J segment 3 bases; nucleotides outside the gene matches: 5. This CDR3 spans 13 amino acids.

The chain employs TRBV19 and TRBJ1-2; 7 nucleotides line up with TRBD1. The source of this sequence is a woman aged 45-59 years who had been exposed to COVID-19. Sequenced material: PBMCs or T cells enriched from blood (not recorded which). The CDR3 spells CASTPGTDYGYTF. The CDR3, as DNA: TGTGCCAGTACCCCCGGGACAGACTATGGCTACACCTTC.